This TCR beta chain was sequenced during a study of blood T cells in healthy people across ages. Study-wide findings and caveats: Whereas aged donors had fewer naive CD4+ cells, long-lived donors had more of them and higher diversity.

This clonotype was found many times. Antigen specificity is unknown. V lost 2 bases, J lost 2 bases, and 7 bases lay in between. From germline, CDR1 is SGHTA and CDR2 FQGNSA. The CDR3 spans 13 residues. Combining a sample-barcoded 5' primer with a J-beta primer mix, a second PCR ran for about 7 to 11 cycles. In TCRdb, the 5' RACE reads were re-called with MiXCR into one record per CDR3 protein. The table shows more than 800,000 distinct CDR3 sequences, with 35% to 50% occurring only once. The sample taken for sequencing was blood. The clonotype comes from a woman between 55 and 75 years old in good health. V is TRBV7-2 and J is TRBJ2-7; D gene ambiguous. CDR3 protein: CASSLMLAYEQYF. CDR3 nucleotide sequence: TGTGCCAGCAGCTTAATGCTTGCCTACGAGCAGTACTTC.